A selection of T cell receptor beta chains follows, all from one sample in a study of blood T cells in healthy people across ages. TCRdb re-called the 5' RACE reads through MiXCR, storing one row per CDR3 protein. The sample has roughly 410,000 distinct CDR3 sequences; 52% are singletons. The sample comprised blood. These receptor sequences come from a man in his fifties or sixties in good health. Each CDR3 is given with its conserved first and last residue. D genes are given only for firm matches. Not all rows give a size; the values are once, few, many and, for expanded clones, a class.

size: .; length: 14; D: TRBD1; J: TRBJ2-1; V: TRBV2; CDR3: CASKDRVGYNEQFF; DNA: TGTGCCAGCAAAGACAGGGTAGGGTACAATGAGCAGTTCTTC
size: .; length: 13; D: .; J: TRBJ2-7; V: TRBV14; CDR3: CASSQGVVYEQYF; DNA: TGTGCCAGCAGCCAAGGGGTCGTCTACGAGCAGTACTTC
size: .; length: 13; D: TRBD2; J: TRBJ2-7; V: TRBV12-3/TRBV12-4; CDR3: CASVTSGSYEQYF; DNA: TGTGCCAGCGTGACTAGCGGAAGCTACGAGCAGTACTTC
size: .; length: 15; D: TRBD1; J: TRBJ2-7; V: TRBV28; CDR3: CASSAPGTASYEQYF; DNA: TGTGCCAGCAGTGCCCCCGGGACAGCTTCCTACGAGCAGTACTTC
size: .; length: 15; D: TRBD2; J: TRBJ2-3; V: TRBV20-1; CDR3: CSALPPGLAADPQYF; DNA: TGCAGTGCTTTACCTCCGGGACTAGCTGCGGATCCGCAGTATTTT
size: .; length: 15; D: .; J: TRBJ2-3; V: TRBV3-1; CDR3: CASSQGKGFTDTQYF; DNA: TGTGCCAGCAGCCAAGGGAAGGGGTTCACAGATACGCAGTATTTT
size: .; length: 15; D: TRBD2; J: TRBJ2-5; V: TRBV7-2; CDR3: CASSFRTSGEETQYF; DNA: TGTGCCAGCAGCTTTCGGACTAGCGGAGAAGAGACCCAGTACTTC
size: .; length: 15; D: .; J: TRBJ1-4; V: TRBV9; CDR3: CASSVAAGGFEKLFF; DNA: TGTGCCAGCAGCGTAGCGGCCGGGGGGTTCGAAAAACTGTTTTTT
size: few; length: 12; D: .; J: TRBJ2-3; V: TRBV6-2/TRBV6-3; CDR3: CASSYGKDTQYF; DNA: TGTGCCAGCAGTTACGGGAAAGATACGCAGTATTTT
size: .; length: 15; D: TRBD2; J: TRBJ2-5; V: TRBV3-1; CDR3: CASSQAGLAQETQYF; DNA: TGTGCCAGCAGCCAGGCTGGACTAGCTCAAGAGACCCAGTACTTC
size: .; length: 14; D: .; J: TRBJ2-5; V: TRBV5-4; CDR3: CASMVEMGQETQYF; DNA: TGTGCCAGCATGGTAGAGATGGGGCAAGAGACCCAGTACTTC
size: .; length: 13; D: TRBD1; J: TRBJ1-4; V: TRBV30; CDR3: CAWAGTGYEKLFF; DNA: TGTGCCTGGGCCGGGACAGGGTATGAAAAACTGTTTTTT
size: few; length: 13; D: .; J: TRBJ2-5; V: TRBV3-1; CDR3: CASSQIGTKVLYF; DNA: TGTGCCAGCAGCCAGATAGGGACCAAAGTTCTGTACTTC
size: .; length: 15; D: .; J: TRBJ1-1; V: TRBV6-5; CDR3: CASISSGQENTEAFF; DNA: TGTGCCAGCATCTCATCGGGGCAGGAGAACACTGAAGCTTTCTTT
size: many; length: 13; D: TRBD2; J: TRBJ2-7; V: TRBV29-1; CDR3: CSATGTTSYEQYF; DNA: TGCAGCGCTACCGGGACTACCTCCTACGAGCAGTACTTC
size: .; length: 17; D: TRBD2; J: TRBJ2-3; V: TRBV5-1; CDR3: CASSFGQTSGSADTQYF; DNA: TGCGCCAGCAGCTTTGGGCAGACTAGCGGGAGTGCAGATACGCAGTATTTT
size: .; length: 16; D: TRBD1; J: TRBJ2-1; V: TRBV4-3; CDR3: CASSRRQGATYNEQFF; DNA: TGCGCCAGCAGCCGAAGACAGGGGGCGACCTACAATGAGCAGTTCTTC
size: .; length: 16; D: .; J: TRBJ1-2; V: TRBV5-5; CDR3: CASSYHYRSFNYGYTF; DNA: TGTGCCAGCAGCTACCATTACAGAAGCTTTAACTATGGCTACACCTTC
size: once; length: 14; D: TRBD1; J: TRBJ2-5; V: TRBV11-2; CDR3: CASSFGTGVETQYF; DNA: TGTGCCAGCAGCTTTGGGACAGGGGTGGAGACCCAGTACTTC
size: few; length: 15; D: .; J: TRBJ1-5; V: TRBV25-1; CDR3: CASSETGQPNQPQHF; DNA: TGTGCCAGCAGTGAAACGGGACAACCCAATCAGCCCCAGCATTTT
size: .; length: 14; D: TRBD1; J: TRBJ1-2; V: TRBV6-5; CDR3: CASSVDRAPYGNTF; DNA: TGTGCCAGCAGCGTAGACAGGGCACCCTATGGCAACACCTTC
size: .; length: 13; D: .; J: TRBJ2-5; V: TRBV11-2; CDR3: CASSLHLQETQYF; DNA: TGTGCCAGCAGCTTACACTTACAAGAGACCCAGTACTTC
size: once; length: 11; D: .; J: TRBJ1-1; V: TRBV29-1; CDR3: CSVLPGHEAFF; DNA: TGCAGCGTTCTTCCGGGACATGAAGCTTTCTTT
size: once; length: 16; D: TRBD1; J: TRBJ2-1; V: TRBV27; CDR3: CASSHLLGQGGNEQFF; DNA: TGTGCCAGCAGCCACTTATTAGGACAGGGGGGAAATGAGCAGTTCTTC
size: .; length: 15; D: .; J: TRBJ2-1; V: TRBV10-3; CDR3: CAISDQSQLPTEQFF; DNA: TGTGCCATCAGTGATCAGAGCCAATTGCCCACTGAGCAGTTCTTC
size: .; length: 13; D: TRBD2; J: TRBJ2-5; V: TRBV20-1; CDR3: CSAPAGVGETQYF; DNA: TGCAGTGCTCCAGCGGGAGTGGGAGAGACCCAGTACTTC
size: .; length: 14; D: .; J: TRBJ1-2; V: TRBV6-1; CDR3: CASSVPGGGAGYTF; DNA: TGTGCCAGCAGTGTACCAGGTGGGGGGGCCGGCTACACCTTC
size: .; length: 11; D: .; J: TRBJ2-5; V: TRBV24-1; CDR3: CATSDFETQYF; DNA: TGTGCCACCAGTGATTTCGAGACCCAGTACTTC
size: .; length: 11; D: .; J: TRBJ2-7; V: TRBV2; CDR3: CASQDGYEQYF; DNA: TGTGCCAGCCAGGACGGGTACGAGCAGTACTTC
size: many; length: 16; D: TRBD2; J: TRBJ2-3; V: TRBV10-3; CDR3: CAISERGLAGTDTQYF; DNA: TGTGCCATCAGTGAAAGGGGACTAGCGGGGACAGATACGCAGTATTTT
size: few; length: 15; D: .; J: TRBJ2-7; V: TRBV7-9; CDR3: CASSLVGRMGYEQYF; DNA: TGTGCCAGCAGCTTAGTGGGAAGGATGGGCTACGAGCAGTACTTC
size: few; length: 14; D: .; J: TRBJ2-7; V: TRBV2; CDR3: CASSEEGPISEQYF; DNA: TGTGCCAGCAGTGAGGAAGGTCCTATTAGCGAGCAGTACTTC
size: .; length: 15; D: .; J: TRBJ2-6; V: TRBV12-3/TRBV12-4; CDR3: CASSVAVSGADVLTF; DNA: TGTGCCAGCAGTGTCGCTGTATCTGGGGCCGACGTCCTGACTTTC
size: .; length: 15; D: .; J: TRBJ1-6; V: TRBV7-2; CDR3: CASSLEGSYNSPLHF; DNA: TGTGCCAGCAGCTTGGAAGGATCCTATAATTCACCCCTCCACTTT
size: .; length: 15; D: TRBD2; J: TRBJ2-7; V: TRBV4-2; CDR3: CASSQGRGVSYEQYF; DNA: TGTGCCAGCAGCCAAGGGCGGGGGGTCTCCTACGAGCAGTACTTC
size: .; length: 12; D: .; J: TRBJ2-3; V: TRBV2; CDR3: CASGPRDWTQYF; DNA: TGTGCCAGCGGACCCAGGGATTGGACGCAGTATTTT
size: .; length: 15; D: TRBD2; J: TRBJ2-1; V: TRBV20-1; CDR3: CSAPASGRAYNEQFF; DNA: TGCAGTGCCCCGGCTAGCGGGAGGGCCTACAATGAGCAGTTCTTC
size: many; length: 15; D: .; J: TRBJ2-5; V: TRBV12-3/TRBV12-4; CDR3: CASSRDSPYQETQYF; DNA: TGTGCCAGCAGTCGGGACTCGCCGTACCAAGAGACCCAGTACTTC
size: .; length: 17; D: TRBD2; J: TRBJ2-5; V: TRBV4-1; CDR3: CASSETGTSGRRETQYF; DNA: TGCGCCAGCAGCGAGACCGGGACTAGCGGGAGACGGGAGACCCAGTACTTC
size: .; length: 19; D: .; J: TRBJ2-2; V: TRBV5-1; CDR3: CASSLSTGLVIRNTGELFF; DNA: TGCGCCAGCAGCCTGTCGACAGGCCTTGTTATCAGGAACACCGGGGAGCTGTTTTTT
size: .; length: 15; D: TRBD2; J: TRBJ2-7; V: TRBV20-1; CDR3: CSATGTSGITYEQYF; DNA: TGCAGTGCTACCGGGACTAGCGGGATCACCTACGAGCAGTACTTC
size: .; length: 12; D: .; J: TRBJ2-5; V: TRBV2; CDR3: CASSAGTPTQYF; DNA: TGTGCCAGCAGTGCCGGGACTCCGACCCAGTACTTC
size: once; length: 15; D: TRBD2; J: TRBJ2-3; V: TRBV6-2/TRBV6-3; CDR3: CASTEREVRTDTQYF; DNA: TGTGCCAGCACCGAGCGGGAGGTTCGCACAGATACGCAGTATTTT
size: .; length: 15; D: TRBD2; J: TRBJ2-5; V: TRBV7-2; CDR3: CASSLERGFQETQYF; DNA: TGTGCCAGCAGCTTAGAGCGGGGGTTCCAAGAGACCCAGTACTTC
size: few; length: 12; D: .; J: TRBJ1-2; V: TRBV29-1; CDR3: CSVEEGPYGYTF; DNA: TGCAGCGTTGAAGAGGGACCCTATGGCTACACCTTC
size: .; length: 14; D: TRBD1; J: TRBJ2-5; V: TRBV7-2; CDR3: CASSFRDDREGQYF; DNA: TGTGCCAGCAGCTTCCGAGACGACAGGGAAGGGCAGTACTTC
size: .; length: 16; D: TRBD1; J: TRBJ1-2; V: TRBV12-3/TRBV12-4; CDR3: CASSLYWTGGVYGYTF; DNA: TGTGCCAGCAGTTTGTATTGGACAGGGGGCGTCTATGGCTACACCTTC
size: .; length: 12; D: .; J: TRBJ1-6; V: TRBV10-3; CDR3: CATASVDSPLHF; DNA: TGTGCCACCGCCAGCGTCGATTCACCCCTCCACTTT
size: many; length: 16; D: TRBD1; J: TRBJ2-7; V: TRBV15; CDR3: CATSRLRTGSSYEQYF; DNA: TGTGCCACCAGCAGACTGCGGACAGGGAGCTCCTACGAGCAGTACTTC
size: .; length: 16; D: .; J: TRBJ2-7; V: TRBV7-2; CDR3: CASSLAPGTSTCEQYF; DNA: TGTGCCAGCAGCTTAGCGCCCGGGACGTCAACCTGCGAGCAGTACTTC